This passage covers 7 T cell receptor beta chains from one sample sequenced in a study of shared clonotypes between healthy human individuals. Assay: immunoSEQ multiplex PCR; the TCRdb copy retains only in-frame clones and omits some. The profile shows approximately 500,000 clones, approximately 82% of them singletons. Material for sequencing was PBMCs. The receptor source for this set is a woman between 35 and 50 years old in good health. Some clones in this sample may be carry-over from other donors' samples.

This clone was counted once. The chain joins TRBV28 to TRBJ1-1; 10 bases match TRBD1. The CDR3 is made up of 16 amino acids. Trimming removed 3 bases from V and 2 bases from J; junction bases left unmatched: 6. Germline V gene sequence: CDR1 MDHEN, CDR2 SYDVKM. Here the CDR3 DNA reads TGTGCCAGCAGTTTCCTAAGGACAGGGGGTAACACTGAAGCTTTCTTT. Encoded protein: CASSFLRTGGNTEAFF. Full variable domain (remainder filled in from reference TRBV28 and TRBJ1-1): DVKVTQSSRYLVKRTGEKVFLECVQDMDHENMFWYRQDPGLGLRLIYFSYDVKMKEKGDIPEGYSVSREKKERFSLILESASTNQTSMYLCASSFLRTGGNTEAFFGQGTRLTVV.

V gene TRBV29-1 combines with J gene TRBJ1-2; TRBD1 might be the D (5 bases). V was pared by 6 bases and J by 4 bases, with 15 bases between. This CDR3 region has 13 residues. Germline V gene sequence: CDR1 SQVTM, CDR2 ANQGSEA. The CDR3: CSVGVRGGYGYTF. The CDR3 coding sequence is TGCAGCGTGGGAGTGAGGGGAGGCTATGGCTACACCTTC.

The chain has TRBV28 and TRBJ2-7; 8 positions match TRBD2. J lost 5 bases, V lost 9 bases, and 15 bases had no gene match. The CDR3 spans 15 residues. Germline V gives CDR1 MDHEN, CDR2 SYDVKM. This chain's CDR3 is CASLNGGGRGHEQYF. CDR3 nucleotide sequence: TGTGCCAGTCTTAACGGGGGGGGCAGGGGCCACGAGCAGTACTTC.

The chain joins TRBV19 to TRBJ2-1, with TRBD2 identical over 14 bases. Losses at the gene ends were 6 bases for V and 8 bases for J; bases not matched to a gene: 3. The CDR3 is made up of 14 amino acids. In germline, CDR1 is LNHDA, CDR2 SQIVND (reference sequence). Here the CDR3 DNA reads TGTGCCAGTAGGGGACTAGCGGGAGTCGATGAGCAGTTCTTC. Its translation is CASRGLAGVDEQFF.

The chain couples TRBV4-1 to TRBJ2-1; 9 bases match TRBD2. From germline, CDR1 is MGHRA and CDR2 YSYEKL. The CDR3 loop spans 17 amino acids. Trimming removed 3 bases from V and 4 bases from J; junction bases left unmatched: 10. CDR3 region: CASSQSAGGTPYNEQFF. In DNA, the CDR3 is TGCGCCAGCAGCCAGTCCGCGGGAGGGACGCCTTACAATGAGCAGTTCTTC.

The chain is built from TRBV29-1 and TRBJ2-3, with 10 bases matching TRBD2. In germline, CDR1 is SQVTM, CDR2 ANQGSEA. The CDR3 spans 13 residues. The V segment lost 7 bases and the J segment 1 base; nucleotides outside the gene matches: 2. The chain's CDR3 is CSGGLAGTDTQYF. The CDR3 region has the DNA TGCAGCGGTGGACTAGCGGGCACAGATACGCAGTATTTT.

The V and J genes are TRBV28 and TRBJ1-2; 9 bases line up with TRBD1. CDR1 is MDHEN, CDR2 SYDVKM, per germline. CDR3 size: 15 residues. V dropped 3 bases and J dropped 8; count of bases not matched to a gene: 10. The CDR3 spells CASSFFLGQGVGYTF. The CDR3 nucleotides are TGTGCCAGCAGTTTTTTCCTGGGACAGGGTGTCGGCTACACCTTC.